This T cell receptor (beta chain) was profiled in a study of T cells in Graves' hyperthyroidism and ophthalmopathy. Whole-study results and caveats: Ophthalmopathy was told apart from stable hyperthyroidism by a 13 V-J model. Most expanded thyroid clonotypes above 0.001 also appeared in blood.

TCR beta CDR3 sequences were amplified from RNA transcripts. The TCR CDR3 was amplified in a first-round RT-PCR using the HTBI primer set. TCRdb re-called the multiplex PCR reads with MiXCR, one entry per CDR3 protein. The table lists 540,000 or so distinct CDR3 sequences, approximately 44% of them singletons. Used for diagnoses were clinical symptoms, serum thyroxine and TRAb, thyroid ultrasound and orbital computed tomography. Comments on this clonotype: Antigen: not known.

The V gene lost 3 bases and the J gene lost 1 base, with 12 bases spanning the gap. CDR1 and CDR2 from the germline V gene are GTSNPN and SVGIG (reference sequence). The CDR3 totals 14 residues. The clonotype was recovered from an adult woman with Graves' disease, either hyperthyroidism or ophthalmopathy (not recorded which). The gene calls are TRBV30 and TRBJ1-1; the D is unclear. Specimen: peripheral blood or thyroid tissue (not recorded which). The CDR3 nucleotides are TGTGCCTGGAGCCCCGGATGTAAGAACACTGAAGCTTTCTTT. It encodes CAWSPGCKNTEAFF.